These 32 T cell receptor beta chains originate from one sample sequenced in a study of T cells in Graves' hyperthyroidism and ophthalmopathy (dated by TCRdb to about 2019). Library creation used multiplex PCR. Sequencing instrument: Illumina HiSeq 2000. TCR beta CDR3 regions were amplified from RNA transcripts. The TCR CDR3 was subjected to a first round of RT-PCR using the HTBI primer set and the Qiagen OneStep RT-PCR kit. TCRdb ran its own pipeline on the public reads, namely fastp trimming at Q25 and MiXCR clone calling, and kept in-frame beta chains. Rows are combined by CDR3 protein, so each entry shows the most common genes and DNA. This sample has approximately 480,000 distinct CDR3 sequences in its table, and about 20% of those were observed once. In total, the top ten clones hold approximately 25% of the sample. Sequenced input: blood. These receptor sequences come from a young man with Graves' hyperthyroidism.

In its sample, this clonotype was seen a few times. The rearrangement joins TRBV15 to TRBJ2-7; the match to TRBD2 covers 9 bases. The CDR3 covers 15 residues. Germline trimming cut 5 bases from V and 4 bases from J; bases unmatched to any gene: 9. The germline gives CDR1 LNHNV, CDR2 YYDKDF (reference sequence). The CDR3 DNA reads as TGTGCCACCAGCGAGTTGGCTAGCGGGAAGTACGAGCAGTACTTC. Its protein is CATSELASGKYEQYF.

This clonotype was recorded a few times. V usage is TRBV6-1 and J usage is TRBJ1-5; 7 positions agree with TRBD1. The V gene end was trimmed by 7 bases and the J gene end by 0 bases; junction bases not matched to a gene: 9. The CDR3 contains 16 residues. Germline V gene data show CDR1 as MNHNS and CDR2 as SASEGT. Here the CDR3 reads CASIPDRAYSNQPQHF. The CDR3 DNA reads TGTGCCAGCATCCCAGACAGGGCTTATAGCAATCAGCCCCAGCATTTT.

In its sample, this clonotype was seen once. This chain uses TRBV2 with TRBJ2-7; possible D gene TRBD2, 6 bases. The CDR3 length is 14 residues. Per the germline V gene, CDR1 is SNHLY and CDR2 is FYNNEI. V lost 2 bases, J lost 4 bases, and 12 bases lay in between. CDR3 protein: CASSELGGKYEQYF. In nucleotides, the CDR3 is TGTGCCAGCAGTGAATTAGGCGGGAAGTACGAGCAGTACTTC.

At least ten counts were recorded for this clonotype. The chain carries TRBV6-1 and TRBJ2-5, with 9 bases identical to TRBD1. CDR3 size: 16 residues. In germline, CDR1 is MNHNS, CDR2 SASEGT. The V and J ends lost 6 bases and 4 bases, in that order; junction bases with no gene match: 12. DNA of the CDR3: TGTGCCAGCAGAGATTACCGGGACAGGGAAGGAGAGACCCAGTACTTC. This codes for CASRDYRDREGETQYF.

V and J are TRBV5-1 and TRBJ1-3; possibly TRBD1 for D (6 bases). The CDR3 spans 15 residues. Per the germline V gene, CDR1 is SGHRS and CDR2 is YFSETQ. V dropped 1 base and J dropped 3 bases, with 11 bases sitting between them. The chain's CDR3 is CASSLFATGGNTIYF. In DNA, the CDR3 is TGCGCCAGCAGCTTGTTTGCGACAGGTGGAAACACCATATATTTT.

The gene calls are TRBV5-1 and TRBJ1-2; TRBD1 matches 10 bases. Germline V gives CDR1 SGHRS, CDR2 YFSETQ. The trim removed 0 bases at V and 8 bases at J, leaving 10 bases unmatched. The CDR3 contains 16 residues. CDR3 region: CASSLAGTGALRGYTF. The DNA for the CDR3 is TGCGCCAGCAGCTTGGCCGGGACAGGGGCCCTTCGGGGCTACACCTTC.

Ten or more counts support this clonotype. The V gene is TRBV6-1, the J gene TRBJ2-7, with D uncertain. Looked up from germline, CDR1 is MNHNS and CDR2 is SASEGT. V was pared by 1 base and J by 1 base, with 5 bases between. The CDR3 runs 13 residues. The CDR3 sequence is CASSEGGSYEQYF. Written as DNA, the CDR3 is TGTGCCAGCAGTGAAGGGGGTTCCTACGAGCAGTACTTC.

The CDR3 region has the DNA TGTGCCAGCAGCCCTCCCGGGGGAGGAATCAATCAGCCCCAGCATTTT. Amino acids: CASSPPGGGINQPQHF. The chain links TRBV7-8 to TRBJ1-5, with D perhaps TRBD1 (5 bases). Germline CDR1 and CDR2: SGHVS and FQNEAQ. The CDR3 runs 16 residues. Trimming removed 5 bases at V and 3 bases at J, with 17 bases between.

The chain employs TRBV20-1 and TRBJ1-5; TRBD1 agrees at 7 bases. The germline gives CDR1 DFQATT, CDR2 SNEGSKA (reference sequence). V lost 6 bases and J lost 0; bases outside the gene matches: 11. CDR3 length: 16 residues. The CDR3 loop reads CSASGPGQFSNQPQHF. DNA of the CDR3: TGCAGTGCGTCGGGACCGGGACAGTTTAGCAATCAGCCCCAGCATTTT.

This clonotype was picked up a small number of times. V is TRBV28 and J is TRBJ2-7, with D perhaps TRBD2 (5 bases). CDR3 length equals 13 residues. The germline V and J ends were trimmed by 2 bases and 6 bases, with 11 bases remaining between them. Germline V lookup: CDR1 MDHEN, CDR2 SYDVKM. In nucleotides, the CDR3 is TGTGCCAGCAGTTTAAGGGAGATGGGCGAGCAGTACTTC. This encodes CASSLREMGEQYF.

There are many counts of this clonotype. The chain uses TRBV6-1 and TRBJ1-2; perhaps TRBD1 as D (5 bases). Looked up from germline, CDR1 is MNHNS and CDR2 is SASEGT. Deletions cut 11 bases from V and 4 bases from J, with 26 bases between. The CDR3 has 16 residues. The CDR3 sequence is CAALKEDTASGYGYTF. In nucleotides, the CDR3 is TGTGCCGCACTGAAGGAGGACACGGCTTCTGGCTATGGCTACACCTTC.

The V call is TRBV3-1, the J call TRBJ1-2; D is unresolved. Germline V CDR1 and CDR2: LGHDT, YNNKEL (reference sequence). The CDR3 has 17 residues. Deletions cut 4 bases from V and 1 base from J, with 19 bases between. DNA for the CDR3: TGTGCCAGCAGCCTAAAAAGGGCAGGAGCCTATAACTATGGCTACACCTTC. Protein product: CASSLKRAGAYNYGYTF.

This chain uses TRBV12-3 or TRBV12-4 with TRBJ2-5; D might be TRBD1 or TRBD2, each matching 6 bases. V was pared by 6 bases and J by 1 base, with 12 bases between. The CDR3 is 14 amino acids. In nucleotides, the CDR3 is TGTGCCAGCAGGCTCGGGGGCGGCCAAGAGACCCAGTACTTC. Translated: CASRLGGGQETQYF.

The CDR3: CASSRARGRGEPQHF. Written as DNA, the CDR3 is TGTGCCAGCAGTCGAGCCAGGGGCAGGGGTGAGCCCCAGCATTTT. The V call is TRBV6-1, the J call TRBJ1-5; D is perhaps TRBD1 (6 bases). V was clipped by 5 bases and J by 8 bases, with 19 bases between them. Per germline, CDR1 MNHNS and CDR2 SASEGT. The CDR3 is 15 residues long.

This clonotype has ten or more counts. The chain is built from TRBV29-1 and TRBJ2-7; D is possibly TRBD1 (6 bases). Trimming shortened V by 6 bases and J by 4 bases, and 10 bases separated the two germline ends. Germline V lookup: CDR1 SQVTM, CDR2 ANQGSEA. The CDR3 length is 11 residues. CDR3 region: CSVVGQYEQYF. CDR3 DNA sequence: TGCAGCGTGGTAGGACAGTACGAGCAGTACTTC.

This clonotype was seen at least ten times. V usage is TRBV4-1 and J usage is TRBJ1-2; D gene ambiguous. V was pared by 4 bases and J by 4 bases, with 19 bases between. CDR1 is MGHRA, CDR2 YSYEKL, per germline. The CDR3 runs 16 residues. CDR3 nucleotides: TGCGCCAGCAGCCCCACCCCTGGGTACGCTGGCTATGGCTACACCTTC. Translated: CASSPTPGYAGYGYTF.

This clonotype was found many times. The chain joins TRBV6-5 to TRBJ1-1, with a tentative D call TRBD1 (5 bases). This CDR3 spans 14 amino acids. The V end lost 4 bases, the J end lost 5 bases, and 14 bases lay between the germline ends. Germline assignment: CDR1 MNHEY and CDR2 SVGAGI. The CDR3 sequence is CASSSHGGGTEAFF. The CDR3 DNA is TGTGCCAGCAGTTCTCACGGGGGGGGGACTGAAGCTTTCTTT.

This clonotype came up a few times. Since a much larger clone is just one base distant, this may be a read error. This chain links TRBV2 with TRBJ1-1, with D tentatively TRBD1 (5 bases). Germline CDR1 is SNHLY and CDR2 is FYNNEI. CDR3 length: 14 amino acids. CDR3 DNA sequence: TGTGCCGGCAGTGACCAGGCAGGGAGCACTGAAGCTTTCTTT. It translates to CAGSDQAGSTEAFF.

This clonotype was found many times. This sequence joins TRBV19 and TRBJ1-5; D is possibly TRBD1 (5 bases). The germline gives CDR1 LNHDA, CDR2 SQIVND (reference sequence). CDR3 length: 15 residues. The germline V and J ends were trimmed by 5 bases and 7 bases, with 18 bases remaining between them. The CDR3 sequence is CASSWGTRSGQPQHF. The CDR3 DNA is TGTGCCAGTAGTTGGGGGACCCGGTCGGGACAGCCCCAGCATTTT.

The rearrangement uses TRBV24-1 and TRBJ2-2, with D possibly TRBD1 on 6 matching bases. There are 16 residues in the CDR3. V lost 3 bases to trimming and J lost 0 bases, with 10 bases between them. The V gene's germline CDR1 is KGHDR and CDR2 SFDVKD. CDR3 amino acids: CATSDRTAANTGELFF. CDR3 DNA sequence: TGTGCCACCAGTGATCGGACAGCGGCGAACACCGGGGAGCTGTTTTTT.

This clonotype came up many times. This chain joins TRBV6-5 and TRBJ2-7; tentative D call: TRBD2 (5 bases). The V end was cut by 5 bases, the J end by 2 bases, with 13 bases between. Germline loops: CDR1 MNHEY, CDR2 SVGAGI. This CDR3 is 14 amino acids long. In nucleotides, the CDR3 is TGTGCCAGCAGTCCGGGATTCCTTGCCTACGAGCAGTACTTC. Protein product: CASSPGFLAYEQYF.

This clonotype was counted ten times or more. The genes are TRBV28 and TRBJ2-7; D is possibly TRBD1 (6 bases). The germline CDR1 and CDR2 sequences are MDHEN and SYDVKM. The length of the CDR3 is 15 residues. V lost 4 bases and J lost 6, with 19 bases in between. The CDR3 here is CASSSLSGAKGEQYF. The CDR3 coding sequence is TGTGCCAGCAGTTCTCTCTCAGGGGCCAAGGGCGAGCAGTACTTC.

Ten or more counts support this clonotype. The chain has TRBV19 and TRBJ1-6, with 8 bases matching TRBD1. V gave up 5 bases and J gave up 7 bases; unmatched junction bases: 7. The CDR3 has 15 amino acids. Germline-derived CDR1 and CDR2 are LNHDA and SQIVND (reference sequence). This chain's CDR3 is CASSLRTGSNSPLHF. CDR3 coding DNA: TGTGCCAGTAGTCTAAGGACAGGGTCGAATTCACCCCTCCACTTT.

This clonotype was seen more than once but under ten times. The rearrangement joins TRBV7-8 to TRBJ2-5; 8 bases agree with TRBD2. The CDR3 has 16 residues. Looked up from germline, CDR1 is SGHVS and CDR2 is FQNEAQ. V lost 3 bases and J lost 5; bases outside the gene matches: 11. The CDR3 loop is CASSFRLASTRETQYF. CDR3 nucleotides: TGTGCCAGCAGCTTTAGACTAGCGAGTACAAGGGAGACCCAGTACTTC.

The DNA for the CDR3 is TGTGCCAGCAGCCCACGGGACAGGATGAACACTGAAGCTTTCTTT. This codes for CASSPRDRMNTEAFF. The chain carries TRBV25-1 and TRBJ1-1; 8 nucleotides line up with TRBD1. Germline lookup yields CDR1 MGHDK and CDR2 SYGVNS. The CDR3 length is 15 residues. V was clipped by 6 bases and J by 0 bases; unmatched bases: 6. The full variable domain, with the rest looked up from reference TRBV25-1 and TRBJ1-1, is EADIYQTPRYLVIGTGKKITLECSQTMGHDKMYWYQQDPGMELHLIHYSYGVNSTEKGDLSSESTVSRIRTEHFPLTLESARPSHTSQYLCASSPRDRMNTEAFFGQGTRLTVV.

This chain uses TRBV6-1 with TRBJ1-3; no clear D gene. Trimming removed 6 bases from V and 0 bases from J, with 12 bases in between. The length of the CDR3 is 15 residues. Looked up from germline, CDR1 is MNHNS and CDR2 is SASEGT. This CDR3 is CASSPYIFSGNTIYF. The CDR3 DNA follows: TGTGCCAGCAGCCCTTACATCTTCTCTGGAAACACCATATATTTT.

The CDR3 DNA reads as TGTGCCAGCAGTGATATGATCTATGGCTACACCTTC. Translated: CASSDMIYGYTF. The V call is TRBV6-1, the J call TRBJ1-2; no definite D call. Trimming shortened V by 3 bases and J by 4 bases, and 6 bases separated the two germline ends. Germline CDR1 and CDR2: MNHNS and SASEGT. The CDR3 extends over 12 amino acids.

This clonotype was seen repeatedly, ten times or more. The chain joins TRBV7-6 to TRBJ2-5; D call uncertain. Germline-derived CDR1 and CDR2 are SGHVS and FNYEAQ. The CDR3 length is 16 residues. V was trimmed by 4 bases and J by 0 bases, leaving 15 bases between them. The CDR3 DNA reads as TGTGCCAGCAGCTCCCGATTTGCACGATACCAAGAGACCCAGTACTTC. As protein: CASSSRFARYQETQYF.

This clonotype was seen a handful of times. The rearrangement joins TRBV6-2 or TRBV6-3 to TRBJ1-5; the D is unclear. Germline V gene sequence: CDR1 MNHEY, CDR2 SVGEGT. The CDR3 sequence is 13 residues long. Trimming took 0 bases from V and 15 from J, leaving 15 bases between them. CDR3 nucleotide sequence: TGTGCCAGCAGTTACTCGACTCCCGTATTGGGGCATTTT. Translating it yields CASSYSTPVLGHF.

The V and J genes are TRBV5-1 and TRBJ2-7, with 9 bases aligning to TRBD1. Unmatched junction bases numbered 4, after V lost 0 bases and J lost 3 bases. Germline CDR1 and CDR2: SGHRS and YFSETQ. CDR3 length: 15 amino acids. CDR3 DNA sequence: TGCGCCAGCAGCTTGGCCGGGACAGGGAACTACGAGCAGTACTTC. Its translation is CASSLAGTGNYEQYF.

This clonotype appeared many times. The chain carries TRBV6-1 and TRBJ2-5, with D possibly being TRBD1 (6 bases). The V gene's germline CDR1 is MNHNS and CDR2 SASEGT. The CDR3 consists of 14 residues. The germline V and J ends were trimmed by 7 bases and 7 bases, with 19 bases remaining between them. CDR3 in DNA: TGTGCCAGCATCCTGGACGGCAGGGGTGGGACCCAGTACTTC. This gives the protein CASILDGRGGTQYF.

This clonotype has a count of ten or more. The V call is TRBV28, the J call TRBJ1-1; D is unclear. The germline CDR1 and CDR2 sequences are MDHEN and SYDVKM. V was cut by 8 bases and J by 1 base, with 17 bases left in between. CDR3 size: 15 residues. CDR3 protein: CASHPRGVENTEAFF. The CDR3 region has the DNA TGTGCCAGCCACCCTCGAGGCGTAGAGAACACTGAAGCTTTCTTT.